The present TCR beta chain was sequenced within a study of cytomegalovirus exposure and HLA in healthy donors. Study background: The use of the same platform for the 90 to 150 validation repertoires and the roughly 680 first-cohort repertoires was reported by a later analysis.

Study-level results: Investigators reported 150 to 200 TCR beta chains as tied to cytomegalovirus. Diagnosis of cytomegalovirus status made by the classifier reportedly showed high specificity and sensitivity.

Germline assignment: CDR1 SGHTA and CDR2 FQGNSA. V was pared by 0 bases and J by 6 bases, with 8 bases between. This CDR3 has 14 amino acids. A note on this clone: The antigen remains unidentified.

The protocol was immunoSEQ multiplex PCR, while the TCRdb copy is restricted to in-frame clones and leaves out a portion. The sample shows about 300,000 clones, 70% to 90% of them seen only once. The TCR was taken from a woman younger than 30 in good health and CMV-seronegative. The chain is built from TRBV7-2 and TRBJ2-2; maybe TRBD2 (6 bases). Source material: PBMCs. The CDR3 spells CASSLAGGPGELFF. In DNA form, the CDR3 reads TGTGCCAGCAGCTTAGCGGGAGGACCCGGGGAGCTGTTTTTT.